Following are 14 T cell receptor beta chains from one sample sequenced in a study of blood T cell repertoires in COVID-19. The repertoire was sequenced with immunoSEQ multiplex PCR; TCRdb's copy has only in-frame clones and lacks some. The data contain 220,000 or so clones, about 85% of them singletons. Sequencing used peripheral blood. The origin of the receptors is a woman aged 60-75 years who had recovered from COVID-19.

The CDR3 sequence is CASSPRGGYGYTF. The DNA for the CDR3 is TGTGCCAGCAGTCCGCGGGGGGGCTATGGCTACACCTTC. The gene calls are TRBV12-3 or TRBV12-4 and TRBJ1-2, with D possibly matching TRBD1 (5 bases). The CDR3 runs 13 residues. Trimming cost V 5 bases and J 4 bases, with 11 bases left between them.

For the CDR3, the DNA is TGTGCCACCAGTGATTTGCCGGACAGAGGGAGTTCACCCCTCCACTTT. It is translated as CATSDLPDRGSSPLHF. The chain links TRBV24-1 to TRBJ1-6, with D tentatively TRBD1 (6 bases). The CDR3 runs 16 residues. The germline V gene encodes CDR1 KGHDR and CDR2 SFDVKD. With 0 bases removed from V and 9 bases from J, the gap between germline ends came to 14 bases.

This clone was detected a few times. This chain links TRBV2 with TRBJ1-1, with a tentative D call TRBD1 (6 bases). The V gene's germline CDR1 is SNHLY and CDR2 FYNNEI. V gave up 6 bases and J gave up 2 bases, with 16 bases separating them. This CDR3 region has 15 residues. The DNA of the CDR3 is TGTGCCAGCAGGACCGATTTACAGGGCAACACTGAAGCTTTCTTT. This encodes CASRTDLQGNTEAFF.

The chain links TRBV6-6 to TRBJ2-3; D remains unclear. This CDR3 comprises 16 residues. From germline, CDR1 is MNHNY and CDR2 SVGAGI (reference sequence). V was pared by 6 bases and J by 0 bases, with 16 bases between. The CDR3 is CASRETASVSTDTQYF. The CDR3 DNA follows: TGTGCCAGCAGGGAGACTGCCTCCGTGAGCACAGATACGCAGTATTTT.

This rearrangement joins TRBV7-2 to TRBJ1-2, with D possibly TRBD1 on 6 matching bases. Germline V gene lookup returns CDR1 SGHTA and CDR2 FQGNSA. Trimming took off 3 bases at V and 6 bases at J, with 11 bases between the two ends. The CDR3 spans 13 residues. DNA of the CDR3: TGTGCCAGCAGCTTCGACAGGACGCATGGCTACACCTTC. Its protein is CASSFDRTHGYTF.

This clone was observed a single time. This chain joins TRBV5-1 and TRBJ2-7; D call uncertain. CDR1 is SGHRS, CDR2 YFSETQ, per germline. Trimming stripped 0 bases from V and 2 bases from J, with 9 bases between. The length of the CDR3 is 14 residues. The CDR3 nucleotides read TGCGCCAGCAGCTTGGTCGTCTCTCCCTACGAGCAGTACTTC. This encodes CASSLVVSPYEQYF.

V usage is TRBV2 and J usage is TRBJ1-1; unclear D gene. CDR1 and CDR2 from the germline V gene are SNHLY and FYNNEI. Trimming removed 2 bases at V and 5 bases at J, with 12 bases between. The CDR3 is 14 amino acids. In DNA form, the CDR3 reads TGTGCCAGCAGTGAACTGGGCCCGGATACTGAAGCTTTCTTT. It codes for CASSELGPDTEAFF.

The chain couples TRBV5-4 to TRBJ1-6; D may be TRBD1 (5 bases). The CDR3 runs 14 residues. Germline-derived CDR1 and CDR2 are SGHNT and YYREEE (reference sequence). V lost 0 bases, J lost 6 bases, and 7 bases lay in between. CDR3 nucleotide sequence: TGTGCCAGCAGCTTGGGGGGGGGTAATTCACCCCTCCACTTT. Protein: CASSLGGGNSPLHF.

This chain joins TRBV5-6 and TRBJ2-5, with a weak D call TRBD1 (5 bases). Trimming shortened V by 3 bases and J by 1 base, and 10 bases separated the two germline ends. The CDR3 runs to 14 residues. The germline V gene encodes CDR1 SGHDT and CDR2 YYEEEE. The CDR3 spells CASSWGRSQETQYF. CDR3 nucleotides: TGTGCCAGCAGCTGGGGCCGGAGCCAAGAGACCCAGTACTTC.

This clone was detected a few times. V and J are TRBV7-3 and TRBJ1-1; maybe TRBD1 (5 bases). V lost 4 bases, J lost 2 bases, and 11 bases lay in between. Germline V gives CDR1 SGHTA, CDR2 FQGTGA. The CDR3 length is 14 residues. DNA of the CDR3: TGTGCCAGCAGCTGGACGGGGGGAAACACTGAAGCTTTCTTT. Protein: CASSWTGGNTEAFF.

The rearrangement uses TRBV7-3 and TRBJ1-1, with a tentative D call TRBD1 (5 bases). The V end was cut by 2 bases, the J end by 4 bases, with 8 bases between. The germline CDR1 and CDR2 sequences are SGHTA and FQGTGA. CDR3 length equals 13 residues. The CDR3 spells CASSLGGGTEAFF. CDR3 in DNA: TGTGCCAGCAGCTTAGGGGGAGGCACTGAAGCTTTCTTT.

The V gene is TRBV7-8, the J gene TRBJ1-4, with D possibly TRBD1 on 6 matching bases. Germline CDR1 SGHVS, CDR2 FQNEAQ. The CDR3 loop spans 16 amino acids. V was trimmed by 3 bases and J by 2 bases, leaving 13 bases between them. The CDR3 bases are TGTGCCAGCAGCTTGGAACAGGGCCTCACTAATGAAAAACTGTTTTTT. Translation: CASSLEQGLTNEKLFF.

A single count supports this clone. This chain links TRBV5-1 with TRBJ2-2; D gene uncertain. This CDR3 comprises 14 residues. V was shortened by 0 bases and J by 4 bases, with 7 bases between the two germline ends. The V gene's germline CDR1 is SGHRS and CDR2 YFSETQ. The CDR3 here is CASSLELPTGELFF. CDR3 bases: TGCGCCAGCAGCTTGGAACTTCCCACCGGGGAGCTGTTTTTT.

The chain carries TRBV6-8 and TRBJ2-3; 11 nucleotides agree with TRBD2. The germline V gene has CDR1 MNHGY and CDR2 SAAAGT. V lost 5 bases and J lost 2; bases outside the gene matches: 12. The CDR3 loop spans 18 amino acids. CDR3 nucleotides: TGTGCCAGCAGTCGCCTAGCGGGGGGACAAGTAGTCACAGATACGCAGTATTTT. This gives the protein CASSRLAGGQVVTDTQYF.